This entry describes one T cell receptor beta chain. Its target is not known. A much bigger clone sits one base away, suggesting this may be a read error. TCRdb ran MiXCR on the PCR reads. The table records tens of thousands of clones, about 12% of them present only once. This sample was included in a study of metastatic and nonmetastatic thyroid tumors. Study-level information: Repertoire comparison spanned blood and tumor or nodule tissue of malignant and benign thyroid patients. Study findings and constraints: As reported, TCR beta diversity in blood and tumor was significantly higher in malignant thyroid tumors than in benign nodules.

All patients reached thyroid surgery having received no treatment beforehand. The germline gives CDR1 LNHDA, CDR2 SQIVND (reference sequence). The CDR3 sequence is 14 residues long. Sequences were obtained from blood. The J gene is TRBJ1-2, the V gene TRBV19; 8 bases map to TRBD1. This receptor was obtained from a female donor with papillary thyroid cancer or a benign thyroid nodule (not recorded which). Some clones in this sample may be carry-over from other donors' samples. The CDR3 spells CPTQIDRGSYGYIF. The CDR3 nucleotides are TGTCCCACCCAGATCGACAGGGGTTCCTATGGCTACATCTTC. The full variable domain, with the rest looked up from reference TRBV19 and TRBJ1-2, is DGGITQSPKYLFRKEGQNVTLSCEQNLNHDAMYWYRQDPGQGLRLIYYSQIVNDFQKGDIAEGYSVSREKKESFPLTVTSAQKNPTAFYLCPTQIDRGSYGYIFGSGTRLTVV.